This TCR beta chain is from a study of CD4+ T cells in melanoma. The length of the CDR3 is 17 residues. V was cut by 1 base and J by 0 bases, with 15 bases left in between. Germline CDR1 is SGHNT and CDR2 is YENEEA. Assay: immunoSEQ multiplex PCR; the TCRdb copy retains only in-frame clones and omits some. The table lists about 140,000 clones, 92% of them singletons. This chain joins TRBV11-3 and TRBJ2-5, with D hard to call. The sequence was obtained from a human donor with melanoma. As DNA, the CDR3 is TGTGCCAGCAGCTTAGGAGGACCAGGAATGTACCAAGAGACCCAGTACTTC. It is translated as CASSLGGPGMYQETQYF.